The entry that follows covers one T cell receptor beta chain sequence. The clone's antigen remains unknown. Base-call qualities are not available, and no considerably larger clone is one nucleotide away. These data originate in a study of T cell repertoires in ileal Crohn's disease (dated by TCRdb to between 2018 and 2020). Regarding the research as a whole: At the time of surgery, about a third of patients were active smokers, and the median duration of disease was roughly eight years. M0 samples were biopsies from the inflamed portion of the ileum in the surgical resection specimen. Every patient underwent surgery because of a complication, which was stricturing disease in approximately 61% and penetrating disease in 39%. TCR repertoire analysis was performed in around 57 Crohn's disease patients drawn from a prospective multicentre cohort. The study was conducted in parallel with a multicentre cohort built to find predictors of early endoscopic recurrence after ileocolonic resection. Roughly half of the patients were given postoperative therapy, with about a dozen receiving thiopurines and under 20 receiving anti-TNF agents. Endoscopic postoperative recurrence was defined by a Rutgeerts score above i0. A total of 170 or so mucosal samples from roughly 57 patients were sequenced, with samples obtained at several locations on the surgical specimen and at postoperative endoscopy. About 500 nanograms of biopsy DNA per sample were submitted for commercial TCRB immunosequencing. Findings and caveats that apply to the study as a whole: Sorted CD8 T cells carried more high-frequency clones than CD4 T cells, suggesting mucosal expansions were mainly CD8. A significantly higher proportion of clonal expansions was observed in active smokers at surgery than in non-smokers (about 25% vs 20%, p=0.02). Endoscopic recurrence was found to be associated with higher high-frequency clone percentages at surgery, and recurrence was observed in all patients with clonality above 26.8% (18/57). Only a subgroup of patients, of unstated size, had mucosal CD4 and CD8 T cells sorted and sequenced.

Library method: the immunoSEQ multiplex PCR assay. CDR3 regions were amplified from genomic DNA by Adaptive Biotechnology using a two-step, amplification bias-controlled multiplex PCR. The first PCR used primers for every V and J gene segment; the second PCR added barcodes and Illumina adapters. CDR3 libraries were sequenced using an Illumina instrument. In the source study's methods: Vendor-provided pipelines were combined with custom analysis of raw data in R/Bioconductor under R version 3.3.0. Clonality, which ranges from 0 to 1, was calculated as the inverse of the normalised Shannon entropy across all productive clones. The repertoire share taken up by the top 100 clones defined high-frequency clones, and only clones that passed a 95% confidence test were kept. Repertoire diversity was measured with the Simpson index, and overlap between samples was measured with the Morisita-Horn index. TCRdb holds this immuneACCESS table with in-frame rearrangements only. Some clones are missing; in checked studies, unresolved V genes explain under half, and the rest has no known cause. From that table come the V and J calls and clone size; the DNA was used to work out D and trimming. Present in this sample are about 7,800 clones, 70% to 90% of which were seen just once. Jointly, the top ten make up around 10% of the sample.

V loses 2 bases of germline sequence and J loses 1 base, and the interval between the two ends is 5 bases. Taken from cysteine to phenylalanine, the CDR3 has 13 residues. Only the CDR3 part of the read is kept: 39 bases, read in frame from the first base. According to the germline V gene, CDR1 reads SGDLS and CDR2 reads YYNGEE. Read against the paper, the sample's time point label means: inflamed ileum from the surgical specimen. Eligible patients were adults with ileal or ileocolonic Crohn's disease who had an indication for ileocolonic resection. Whole ileal mucosal biopsies were kept frozen at -80 degrees C prior to DNA extraction. Genomic DNA was extracted from frozen whole biopsies with a TRizol-based method and quantified on a NanoDrop 2000 spectrophotometer.

The TCR was taken from an adult with Crohn's disease. What was sequenced was ileal tissue. The sequence links TRBV9 to TRBJ2-3; the D gene identity is not certain. The nucleotide sequence reads as follows: TGTGCCAGCAGCGTCGACCGCACAGATACGCAGTATTTT. It translates as CASSVDRTDTQYF.